The clone carrying this T cell receptor (beta chain) has just one count. This record comes from a study of blood T cell repertoires in COVID-19. Background on the study: The United States, Italy and Spain provided the acute and convalescent COVID-19 samples. Sample material is recorded as cDNA or gDNA derived from T cells, B-cell-depleted T cells, or PBMCs.

In the source study's methods: Nucleated cell number was recorded as an estimate derived from reference gene primer amplification. TCRdb's table, derived via immunoSEQ multiplex PCR, lists solely in-frame clones and lacks some. V and J calls and clone size are given by that table; D and trimming were obtained from the DNA. The table lists about 110,000 clones, around 81% of them singletons. This CDR3 is 15 amino acids long. Germline V gene sequence: CDR1 SGHDT, CDR2 YYEEEE. Losses at the gene ends were 2 bases for V and 7 bases for J; bases not matched to a gene: 4. The sample taken for sequencing was peripheral blood. The V gene is TRBV5-6, the J gene TRBJ2-1; 12 bases fit TRBD2. This TCR was recovered from an elderly man with acute or convalescent COVID-19. The CDR3 coding sequence is TGTGCCAGCAGCTTTAAACTAGCGGGAGGTAATGAGCAGTTCTTC. This translates into CASSFKLAGGNEQFF. Complete variable domain (other parts from reference TRBV5-6 and TRBJ2-1): DAGVTQSPTHLIKTRGQQVTLRCSPKSGHDTVSWYQQALGQGPQFIFQYYEEEERQRGNFPDRFSGHQFPNYSSELNVNALLLGDSALYLCASSFKLAGGNEQFFGPGTRLTVL.